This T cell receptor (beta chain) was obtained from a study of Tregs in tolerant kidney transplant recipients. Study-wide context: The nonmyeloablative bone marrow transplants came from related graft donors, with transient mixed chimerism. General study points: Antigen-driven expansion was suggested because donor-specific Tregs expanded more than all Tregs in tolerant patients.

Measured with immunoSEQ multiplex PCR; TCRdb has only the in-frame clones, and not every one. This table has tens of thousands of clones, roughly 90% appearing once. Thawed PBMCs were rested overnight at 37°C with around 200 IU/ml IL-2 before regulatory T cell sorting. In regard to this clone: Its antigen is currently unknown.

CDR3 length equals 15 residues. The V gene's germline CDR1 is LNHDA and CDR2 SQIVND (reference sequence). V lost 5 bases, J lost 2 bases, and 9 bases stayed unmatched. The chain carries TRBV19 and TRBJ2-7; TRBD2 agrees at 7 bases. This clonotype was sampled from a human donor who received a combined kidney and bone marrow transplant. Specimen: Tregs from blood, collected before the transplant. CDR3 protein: CASSRELATTYEQYF. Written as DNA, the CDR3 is TGTGCCAGTAGTCGCGAACTAGCGACTACCTACGAGCAGTACTTC.